Here is one T cell receptor beta chain with its context. Per the study methods: From approximately 25,000 to 650,000 TCRs were found per sample, with a median of around 96,000. From the RACE reads, TCRdb called clonotypes with MiXCR, one entry per CDR3 protein. The V and J calls shown here were made by TCRdb, not taken from the authors' results. The sample lists 75,000 to 90,000 distinct CDR3 sequences, about an eighth seen once, with 3.5% in the top ten. Time point denoted: patch test 1, 2 weeks after DPC sensitization. Regarding treatment: therapeutic diphenylcyclopropenone sensitization with weekly scalp DPC. The data are from a study of human T cells and chemical hapten exposure. Overall study context: Sensitization applied 2% DPC to around 2 cm by around 2 cm of upper inner arm skin. The variation in per-sample TCR yields arose mainly from small differences in pooled library volumes. The study lasted 20 to 25 weeks, and patients were dosed weekly with diphenylcyclopropenone on the scalp throughout.

The CDR3 runs to 13 residues. The germline V gene encodes CDR1 SGHAT and CDR2 FQNNGV. V was pared by 1 base and J by 15 bases, with 16 bases between. This chain connects TRBV11-2 to TRBJ2-4; maybe TRBD1 (5 bases). This material consisted of whole blood, taken in connection with sensitization to the hapten diphenylcyclopropenone (DPC). This clonotype was sampled from a woman aged 55-75 years with alopecia areata. Some clones in this sample may be carry-over from other donors' samples. The CDR3 region is CASSLGKGQKWYF. Written as DNA, the CDR3 is TGTGCCAGCAGCTTAGGAAAGGGGCAGAAATGGTACTTC.